This note documents a single T cell receptor (beta chain) sequence. V lost 5 bases, J lost 2 bases, and 6 bases stayed unmatched. The germline gives CDR1 MNHEY, CDR2 SMNVEV (reference sequence). This CDR3 spans 16 amino acids. This specimen belongs to a study of blood T cell repertoires in COVID-19. Study background: The United States, Italy and Spain were the sources of the acute and convalescent COVID-19 samples.

The method was immunoSEQ multiplex PCR; TCRdb's version includes in-frame clones alone and lacks a portion of them. The table includes approximately 74,000 clones, approximately 88% detected once. Sequenced sample: peripheral blood. V usage is TRBV27 and J usage is TRBJ2-3, with TRBD2 matching 11 bases. This TCR was recovered from a woman aged 55-69 years with acute or convalescent COVID-19. For the CDR3, the DNA is TGTGCCAGCAGTCTCTTAGCGGGAGGGTACACAGATACGCAGTATTTT. It translates to CASSLLAGGYTDTQYF.